This TCR beta chain was sequenced for a study of blood T cell repertoires in COVID-19. Study as a whole: Samples taken during acute and convalescent COVID-19 were collected in the United States, Italy and Spain. PBMCs, B-cell-depleted T cells, or T cells were the source of the cDNA or gDNA that made up the material.

As originally analysed: By means of reference gene primer amplification, nucleated cell counts were estimated. The table came from immunoSEQ multiplex PCR; TCRdb's copy has only in-frame clones and leaves some out. The D gene and trimming were derived from the DNA, and the V and J assignments and clone size from that table. The sample lists about 260,000 clones; around 86% were seen once. Germline V gives CDR1 SGHDN, CDR2 FVKESK. The CDR3 runs to 14 residues. Trimming removed 4 bases at V and 7 bases at J, with 13 bases between. The sample taken for sequencing was peripheral blood. This chain joins TRBV14 and TRBJ2-2; D call uncertain. This TCR was recovered from a human donor in a cohort sampled during active COVID-19. CDR3 sequence reads: CASSPLGTLGELFF. As DNA, the CDR3 is TGTGCCAGCAGCCCACTTGGTACGCTCGGGGAGCTGTTTTTT.